The next 5 T cell receptor beta chains were all read from a single sample in a study of blood T cell repertoires in COVID-19. Profiled with immunoSEQ multiplex PCR; TCRdb holds only in-frame clones, not every one. The sample holds nearly 250,000 clones, approximately 89% seen once. The specimen was peripheral blood. The receptor set was obtained from a woman aged 55-70 years who had recovered from COVID-19.

In its sample, this clone was seen once. This chain uses TRBV6-6 with TRBJ2-7; TRBD2 aligns across 8 bases. Per germline, CDR1 MNHNY and CDR2 SVGAGI (reference sequence). The CDR3 is made up of 12 amino acids. V trimming: 9 bases; J trimming: 9 bases; junction bases outside the gene matches: 10. CDR3 DNA: TGTGCCAGTAGCGGGGCCCCAGATGGGCAGTACTTC. Protein: CASSGAPDGQYF.

The chain uses TRBV7-9 and TRBJ2-3; 8 bases map to TRBD1. Germline-derived CDR1 and CDR2 are SEHNR and FQNEAQ (reference sequence). The CDR3 is 15 residues long. V lost 5 bases, J lost 13 bases, and 17 bases stayed unmatched. In DNA, the CDR3 is TGTGCCAGCAGCCTCGGGACAGGCGGCTCGGGGCGGAAGTATTTT. The encoded protein is CASSLGTGGSGRKYF.

Comment on this clone: An end of the junction differs from the germline gene, which may be a read error. The rearrangement joins TRBV6-5 to TRBJ1-5; 8 nucleotides agree with TRBD1. Germline V CDR1 and CDR2: MNHEY, SVGAGI. This CDR3 is 14 amino acids long. CDR3 residues: CASSTAGGNRPQHF. The CDR3 DNA reads as TGTGCCAGCAGCACCGCAGGGGGCAATCGGCCCCAGCATTTT.

The V gene is TRBV7-9, the J gene TRBJ1-1, with a possible D match to TRBD1 (6 bases). The CDR3 runs 12 residues. Trimming took off 4 bases at V and 7 bases at J, with 10 bases between the two ends. Germline V CDR1 and CDR2: SEHNR, FQNEAQ (reference sequence). CDR3: CASSSGAGEAFF. CDR3 sequence (DNA): TGTGCCAGCAGCTCAGGGGCAGGTGAAGCTTTCTTT. Full variable domain (remainder filled in from reference TRBV7-9 and TRBJ1-1): DTGVSQNPRHKITKRGQNVTFRCDPISEHNRLYWYRQTLGQGPEFLTYFQNEAQLEKSRLLSDRFSAERPKGSFSTLEIQRTEQGDSAMYLCASSSGAGEAFFGQGTRLTVV.

The chain joins TRBV5-1 to TRBJ2-5, with TRBD2 matching 10 bases. CDR1 and CDR2 from the germline V gene are SGHRS and YFSETQ. Germline trimming cut 1 base from V and 4 bases from J; bases unmatched to any gene: 16. CDR3 length: 19 amino acids. CDR3 bases: TGCGCCAGCAGCTTGAACCTCAGACGTATAGCGGGGGGAGGAGAGACCCAGTACTTC. Amino acids: CASSLNLRRIAGGGETQYF.